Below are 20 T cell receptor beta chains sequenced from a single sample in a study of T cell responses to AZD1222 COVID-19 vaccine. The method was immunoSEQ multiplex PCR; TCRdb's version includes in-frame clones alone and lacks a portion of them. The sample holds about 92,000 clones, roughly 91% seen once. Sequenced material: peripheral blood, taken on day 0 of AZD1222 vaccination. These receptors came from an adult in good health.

For the CDR3, the DNA is TGTGCCAGCAGCGAACGGGGGTATGGCTACACCTTC. Its translation is CASSERGYGYTF. The chain has TRBV7-2 and TRBJ1-2, with D tentatively TRBD1 (5 bases). Germline CDR1 SGHTA, CDR2 FQGNSA. The CDR3 has 12 amino acids. Trimming removed 5 bases from V and 5 bases from J, with 9 bases in between.

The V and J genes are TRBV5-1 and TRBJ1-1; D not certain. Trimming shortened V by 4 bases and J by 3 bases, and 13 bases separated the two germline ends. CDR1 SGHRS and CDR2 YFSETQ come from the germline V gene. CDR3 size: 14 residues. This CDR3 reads CASSPRAGDTEAFF. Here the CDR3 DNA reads TGCGCCAGCAGCCCGCGGGCGGGAGACACTGAAGCTTTCTTT. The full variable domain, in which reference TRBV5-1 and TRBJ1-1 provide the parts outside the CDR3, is KAGVTQTPRYLIKTRGQQVTLSCSPISGHRSVSWYQQTPGQGLQFLFEYFSETQRNKGNFPGRFSGRQFSNSRSEMNVSTLELGDSALYLCASSPRAGDTEAFFGQGTRLTVV.

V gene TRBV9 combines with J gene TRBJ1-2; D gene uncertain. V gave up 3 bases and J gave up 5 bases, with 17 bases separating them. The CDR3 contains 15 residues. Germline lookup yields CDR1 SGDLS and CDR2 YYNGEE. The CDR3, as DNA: TGTGCCAGCAGCGAGGCCCCCGGTAGCGGATATGGCTACACCTTC. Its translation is CASSEAPGSGYGYTF.

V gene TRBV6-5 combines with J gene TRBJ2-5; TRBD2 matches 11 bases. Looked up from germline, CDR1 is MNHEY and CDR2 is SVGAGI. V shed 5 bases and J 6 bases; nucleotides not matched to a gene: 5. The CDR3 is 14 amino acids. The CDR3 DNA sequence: TGTGCCAGCAGTCCTAGCGGGGGGCGGCAGACCCAGTACTTC. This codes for CASSPSGGRQTQYF.

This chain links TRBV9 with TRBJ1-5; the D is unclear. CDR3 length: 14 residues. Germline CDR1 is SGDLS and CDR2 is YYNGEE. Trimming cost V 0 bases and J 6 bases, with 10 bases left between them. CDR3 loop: CASSVVDPSQPQHF. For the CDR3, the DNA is TGTGCCAGCAGCGTAGTAGACCCATCTCAGCCCCAGCATTTT.

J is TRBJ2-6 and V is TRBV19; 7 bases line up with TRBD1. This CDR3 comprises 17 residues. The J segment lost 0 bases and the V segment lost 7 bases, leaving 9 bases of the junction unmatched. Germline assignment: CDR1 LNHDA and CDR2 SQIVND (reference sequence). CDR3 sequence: CASTPLGQFSGANVLTF. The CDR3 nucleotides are TGTGCCAGTACCCCCTTGGGACAGTTCTCTGGGGCCAACGTCCTGACTTTC.

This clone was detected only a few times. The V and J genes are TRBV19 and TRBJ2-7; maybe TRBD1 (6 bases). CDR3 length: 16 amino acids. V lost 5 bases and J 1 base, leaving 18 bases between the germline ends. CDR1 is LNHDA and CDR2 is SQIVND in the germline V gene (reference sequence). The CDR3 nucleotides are TGTGCCAGTAGTCCCCCGGGACAACCGCCTTCCTACGAGCAGTACTTC. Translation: CASSPPGQPPSYEQYF.

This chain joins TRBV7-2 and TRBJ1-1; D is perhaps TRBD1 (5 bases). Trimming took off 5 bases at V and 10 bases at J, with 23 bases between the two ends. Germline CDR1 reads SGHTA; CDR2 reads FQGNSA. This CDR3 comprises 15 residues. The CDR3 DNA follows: TGTGCCAGCAGCGACGGGGGAGGGTTTGCCGGTCGAGCTTTCTTT. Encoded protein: CASSDGGGFAGRAFF.

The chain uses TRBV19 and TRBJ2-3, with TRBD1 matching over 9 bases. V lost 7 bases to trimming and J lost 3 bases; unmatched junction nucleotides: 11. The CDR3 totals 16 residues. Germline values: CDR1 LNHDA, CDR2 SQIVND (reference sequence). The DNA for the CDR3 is TGTGCCAGTACAACCGGGACAGGGTTGGTGACAGATACGCAGTATTTT. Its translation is CASTTGTGLVTDTQYF.

CDR3 protein: CASRRDTANYGYTF. CDR3 in DNA: TGTGCCAGCAGGAGGGACACCGCTAACTATGGCTACACCTTC. The V gene is TRBV27, the J gene TRBJ1-2; D may be TRBD1 (6 bases). The CDR3 contains 14 residues. V was clipped by 6 bases and J by 0 bases, with 11 bases between them. Per the germline V gene, CDR1 is MNHEY and CDR2 is SMNVEV (reference sequence).

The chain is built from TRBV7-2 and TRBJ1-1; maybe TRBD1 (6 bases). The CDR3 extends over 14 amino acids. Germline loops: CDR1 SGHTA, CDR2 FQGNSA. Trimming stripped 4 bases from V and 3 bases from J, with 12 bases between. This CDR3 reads CASSSRGGYTEAFF. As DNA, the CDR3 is TGTGCCAGCAGCTCCAGGGGAGGGTACACTGAAGCTTTCTTT.

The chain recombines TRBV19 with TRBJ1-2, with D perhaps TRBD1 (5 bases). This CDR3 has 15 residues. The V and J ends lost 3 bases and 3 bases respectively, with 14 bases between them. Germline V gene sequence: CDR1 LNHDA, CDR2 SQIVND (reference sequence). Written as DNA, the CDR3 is TGTGCCAGTAGTATTTCTTCTGGGGGATACTATGGCTACACCTTC. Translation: CASSISSGGYYGYTF.

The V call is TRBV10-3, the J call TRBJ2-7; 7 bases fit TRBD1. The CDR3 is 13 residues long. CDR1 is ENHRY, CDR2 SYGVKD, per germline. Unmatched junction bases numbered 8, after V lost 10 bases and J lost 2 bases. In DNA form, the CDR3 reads TGTGCCACCTATTCGGACAGGACCTACGAGCAGTACTTC. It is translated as CATYSDRTYEQYF.

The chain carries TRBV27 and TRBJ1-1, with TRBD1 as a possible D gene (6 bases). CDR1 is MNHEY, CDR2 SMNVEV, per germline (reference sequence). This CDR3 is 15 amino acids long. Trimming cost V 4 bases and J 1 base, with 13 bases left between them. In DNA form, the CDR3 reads TGTGCCAGCAGTTCCTTGGGACACCCGAACACTGAAGCTTTCTTT. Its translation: CASSSLGHPNTEAFF.

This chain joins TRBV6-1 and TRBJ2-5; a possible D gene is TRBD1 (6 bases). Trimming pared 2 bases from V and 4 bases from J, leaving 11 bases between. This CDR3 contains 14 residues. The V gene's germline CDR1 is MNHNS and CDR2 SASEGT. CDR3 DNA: TGTGCCAGCAGTGAAATCAGGGGCAGAGAGACCCAGTACTTC. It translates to CASSEIRGRETQYF.

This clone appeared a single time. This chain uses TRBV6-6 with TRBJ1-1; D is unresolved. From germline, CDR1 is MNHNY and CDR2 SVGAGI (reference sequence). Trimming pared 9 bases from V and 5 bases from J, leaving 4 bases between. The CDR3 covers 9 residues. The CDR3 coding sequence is TGTGCCAGTAGTACTGAAGCTTTCTTT. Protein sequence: CASSTEAFF.

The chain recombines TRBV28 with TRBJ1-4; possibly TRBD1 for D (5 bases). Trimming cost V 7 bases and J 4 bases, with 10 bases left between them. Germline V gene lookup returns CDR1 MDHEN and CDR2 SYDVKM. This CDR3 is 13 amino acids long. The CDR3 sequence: CASKAGLNEKLFF. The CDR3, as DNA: TGTGCCAGCAAGGCGGGACTTAATGAAAAACTGTTTTTT.

The DNA of the CDR3 is TGTGCCAGCAGCCCTCCCCCCGTAGGAGAAAAACTGTTTTTT. It is translated as CASSPPPVGEKLFF. The chain links TRBV9 to TRBJ1-4; D is ambiguous. Between the trimmed V and J ends, which lost 4 bases and 8 bases, there was a span of 15 bases. From germline, CDR1 is SGDLS and CDR2 YYNGEE. The CDR3 has 14 amino acids. The whole variable domain, filled in from reference TRBV9 and TRBJ1-4, reads DSGVTQTPKHLITATGQRVTLRCSPRSGDLSVYWYQQSLDQGLQFLIQYYNGEERAKGNILERFSAQQFPDLHSELNLSSLELGDSALYFCASSPPPVGEKLFFGSGTQLSVL.

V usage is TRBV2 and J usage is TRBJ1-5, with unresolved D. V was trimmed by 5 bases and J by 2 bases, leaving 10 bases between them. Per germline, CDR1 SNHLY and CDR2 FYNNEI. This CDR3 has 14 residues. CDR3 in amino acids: CASSWGGRNQPQHF. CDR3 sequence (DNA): TGTGCCAGCAGTTGGGGAGGACGCAATCAGCCCCAGCATTTT. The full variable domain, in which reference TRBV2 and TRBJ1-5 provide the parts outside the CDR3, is EPEVTQTPSHQVTQMGQEVILRCVPISNHLYFYWYRQILGQKVEFLVSFYNNEISEKSEIFDDQFSVERPDGSNFTLKIRSTKLEDSAMYFCASSWGGRNQPQHFGDGTRLSIL.

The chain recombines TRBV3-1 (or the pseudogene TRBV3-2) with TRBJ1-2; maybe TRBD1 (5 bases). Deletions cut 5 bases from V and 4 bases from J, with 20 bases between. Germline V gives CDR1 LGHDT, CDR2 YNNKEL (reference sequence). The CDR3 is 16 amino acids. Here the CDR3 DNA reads TGTGCCAGCAGCACCCGGGACCTCGGGGTAGGCTATGGCTACACCTTC. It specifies CASSTRDLGVGYGYTF.